The clone carrying this T cell receptor beta chain was observed a few times. What it binds is not known. The PCR was carried out with 60 Vbeta primers and 13 Jbeta primers. This table comes from immunoSEQ multiplex PCR, and its TCRdb copy is limited to in-frame clones, with some not included. In the table there are around 120,000 clones, around four fifths of which are singletons. V was clipped by 1 base and J by 4 bases, with 14 bases between them. Germline lookup yields CDR1 LNHDA and CDR2 SQIVND (reference sequence). The CDR3 runs 15 residues. The source of the sample is a study of cytomegalovirus exposure and HLA in healthy donors. Findings and caveats of the study: Rarity characterized most TCR sequences, yet some public TCRs appeared in many donors. Evidence from a later analysis indicated that most CMV-associated TCR beta chains looked HLA-restricted. Most TCR beta V segments were productive about 87% or about 30% of the time in an earlier analysis. Per published reports, the classifier diagnosed cytomegalovirus status with high specificity and sensitivity.

The V and J genes are TRBV19 and TRBJ2-7; D perhaps matches TRBD2 (6 bases). The receptor was isolated from a woman aged 40-49 years in good health and CMV-seropositive. Sequencing was performed on PBMCs. The CDR3 is CASSIGRAAGYEQYF. The CDR3, as DNA: TGTGCCAGTAGTATAGGACGGGCCGCGGGGTACGAGCAGTACTTC. Based on the CDR3 plus reference TRBV19 and TRBJ2-7, the full variable domain is DGGITQSPKYLFRKEGQNVTLSCEQNLNHDAMYWYRQDPGQGLRLIYYSQIVNDFQKGDIAEGYSVSREKKESFPLTVTSAQKNPTAFYLCASSIGRAAGYEQYFGPGTRLTVT.